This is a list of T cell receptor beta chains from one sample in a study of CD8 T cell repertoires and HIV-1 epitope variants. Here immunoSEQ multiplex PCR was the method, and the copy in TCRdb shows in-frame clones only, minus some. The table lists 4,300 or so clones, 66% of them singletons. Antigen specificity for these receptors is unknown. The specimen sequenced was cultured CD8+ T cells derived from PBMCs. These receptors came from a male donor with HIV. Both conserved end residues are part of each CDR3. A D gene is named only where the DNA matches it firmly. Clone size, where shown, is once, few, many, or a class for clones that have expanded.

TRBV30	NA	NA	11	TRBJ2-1	TGTGCCTGGAGTGGGGCAGCCGAGCAGTTCTTC	CAWSGAAEQFF
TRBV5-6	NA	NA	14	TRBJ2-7	TGTGCCAGCAGCCTACAGGGAATCTCCTACGAGCAGTACTTC	CASSLQGISYEQYF
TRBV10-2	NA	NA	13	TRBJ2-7	TGCGCCAGCAGTGTGGCTATGAGCGACGAGCAGTACTTC	CASSVAMSDEQYF
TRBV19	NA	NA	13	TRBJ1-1	TGTGCCAGTAGTATAGTGCTGGACACTGAAGCTTTCTTT	CASSIVLDTEAFF
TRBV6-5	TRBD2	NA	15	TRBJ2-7	TGTGCCAGCAACTCTCGAGGACTAGCTTCGGGCGAGCAGTACTTC	CASNSRGLASGEQYF
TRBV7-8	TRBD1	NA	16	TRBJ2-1	TGTGCCAGCAGCTTAGCCACAGGGGGCTACTACAATGAGCAGTTCTTC	CASSLATGGYYNEQFF
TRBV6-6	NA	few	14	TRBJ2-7	TGTGCCAGCAGTTATTCCGGGCCCACCTACGAGCAGTACTTC	CASSYSGPTYEQYF
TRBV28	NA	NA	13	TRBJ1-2	TGTGCCAGCAGTTTTGGGGAAGGGAATGGCTACACCTTC	CASSFGEGNGYTF
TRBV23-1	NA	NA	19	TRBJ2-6	TGCGCCAGCAGTCAAATCGCAGGGAAGAGGTACGAAGGGGCCAACGTCCTGACTTTC	CASSQIAGKRYEGANVLTF
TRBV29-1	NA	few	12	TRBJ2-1	TGCAGCGTCCTCCAAAGGGCCAATGAGCAGTTCTTC	CSVLQRANEQFF
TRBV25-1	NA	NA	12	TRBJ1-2	TGTGCCAGCAGTGAGGGGGCGCTTGGCTACACCTTC	CASSEGALGYTF
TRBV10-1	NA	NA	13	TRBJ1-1	TGCGCCAGCAGAGACAGCATGAACACTGAAGCTTTCTTT	CASRDSMNTEAFF
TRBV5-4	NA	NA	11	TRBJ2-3	TGTGCCAGCAGCCATGACCCGGGGCAGTATTTT	CASSHDPGQYF
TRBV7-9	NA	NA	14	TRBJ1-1	TGTGCCAGCAGCTTAGCAGGAGCGAACACTGAAGCTTTCTTT	CASSLAGANTEAFF
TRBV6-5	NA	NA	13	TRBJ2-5	TGTGCCAGCAGTTATATCAACCAAGAGACCCAGTACTTC	CASSYINQETQYF
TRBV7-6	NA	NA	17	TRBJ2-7	TGTGCCAGCAGCTTAACCCCCCCCGACAGGCCGCCCCACGAGCAGTACTTC	CASSLTPPDRPPHEQYF